Listed below are T cell receptor beta chains from one sample, sequenced in a study of molecular identifiers for immune sequencing clone quantification. TCRdb independently ran MiXCR on the PCR reads; one entry per CDR3 protein. The sample holds approximately 93,000 distinct CDR3 sequences, roughly 23% seen once. Input material: naive CD8+ T cells from blood, with Jurkat cell RNA spiked in. The receptors come from a human donor in good health. Some libraries in this study had Jurkat cell RNA spiked in. Both conserved end residues are part of each CDR3. The order of the fields is clone size, V gene, D gene, J gene, CDR3 DNA, CDR3 protein. D genes are given only for firm matches. The listing skips clone size in some rows; elsewhere it reads once, few, many or a size class.

many	TRBV10-3	TRBD1	TRBJ1-4	TGTGCCATCAGTGATGAGGGGGCCTTAGAAAAACTGTTTTTT	CAISDEGALEKLFF
many	TRBV5-1	.	TRBJ1-5	TGCGCCAGCAGCTACGGGCCCCATAGCAATCAGCCCCAGCATTTT	CASSYGPHSNQPQHF
many	TRBV29-1	.	TRBJ2-4	TGCAGCGTTGAAGTTTCAGGGCCAAACCCTCCGGGCATTCAGTACTTC	CSVEVSGPNPPGIQYF
.	TRBV18	.	TRBJ2-3	TGTGCCAGCTCTATCTCAGGAGGAGGAACAGATACGCAGTATTTT	CASSISGGGTDTQYF
many	TRBV28	.	TRBJ2-7	TGTGCCAGCAGTCTCCGGGGGACATCAACACTTTACGAGCAGTACTTC	CASSLRGTSTLYEQYF
many	TRBV2	.	TRBJ2-3	TGTGCCAGCAGTGAAGCGAGAAGCAGCACAGATACGCAGTATTTT	CASSEARSSTDTQYF
many	TRBV5-4	.	TRBJ2-7	TGTGCCAGCAGCTTGGACAGAGAGATCTACGAGCAGTACTTC	CASSLDREIYEQYF
few	TRBV7-6	.	TRBJ2-7	TGTGCCAGCAGCTTCGGGGCTACCTACGAGCAGTACTTC	CASSFGATYEQYF
many	TRBV20-1	TRBD2	TRBJ2-3	TGCAGTGCTGCCGGACTAGCGGGGATCACAGATACGCAGTATTTT	CSAAGLAGITDTQYF
many	TRBV7-6	.	TRBJ2-3	TGTGCCAGCAGCTTAGGCGGCGGGGGCACGCAGTATTTT	CASSLGGGGTQYF
.	TRBV7-7	TRBD2	TRBJ2-5	TGTGCTAGCAGCTTCGGGACTAGCGGAATAGAGACCCAGTACTTC	CASSFGTSGIETQYF
many	TRBV9	.	TRBJ1-1	TGTGCCAGCAGCGTATGGGGTGGCACTGAAGCTTTCTTT	CASSVWGGTEAFF
few	TRBV7-9	.	TRBJ1-5	TGTGCCAGCAGCTTAGGTGAACAGGGCTATAGCAATCAGCCCCAGCATTTT	CASSLGEQGYSNQPQHF
many	TRBV5-1	.	TRBJ1-2	TGCGCCAGCAGCTTGGATCTGAGTTATGGCTACACCTTC	CASSLDLSYGYTF
many	TRBV20-1	.	TRBJ1-5	TGCAGTGCTAGAGATGAGATCGGCAATCAGCCCCAGCATTTT	CSARDEIGNQPQHF
many	TRBV12-3/TRBV12-4	.	TRBJ2-3	TGTGCCAGCAGCTTAGTTGGTGATACGCAGTATTTT	CASSLVGDTQYF
many	TRBV29-1	.	TRBJ1-5	TGCAGCGTTGTGGGGGACAATCAGCCCCAGCATTTT	CSVVGDNQPQHF
many	TRBV11-2	.	TRBJ2-3	TGTGCCAGCAGCTTAGTGGCAGATACGCAGTATTTT	CASSLVADTQYF
.	TRBV10-1	TRBD1	TRBJ1-1	TGCGCCAGCAGTGAGTCCGGACAGGGGAACCCTGCTTTCTTT	CASSESGQGNPAFF
.	TRBV4-2	.	TRBJ1-3	TGTGCCAGCAGCCAAGATAGCACAGAAACCATATATTTT	CASSQDSTETIYF
many	TRBV27	TRBD1	TRBJ1-1	TGTGCCAGCAGTGGTATTCCGGGACAGGAGGCTTTCTTT	CASSGIPGQEAFF
many	TRBV7-9	.	TRBJ2-3	TGTGCCAGCAGCGGAACACGGGGAATGCAGTATTTT	CASSGTRGMQYF
many	TRBV7-9	.	TRBJ2-3	TGTGCCAGCAGCATCAACCCTCTGTCAGATACGCAGTATTTT	CASSINPLSDTQYF
many	TRBV28	.	TRBJ2-5	TGTGCCAGCACCTATACAGGGTCGGTAGAGACCCAGTACTTC	CASTYTGSVETQYF
.	TRBV2	.	TRBJ1-2	TGTGCCAGCAGTGAACAGGAACCCTATGGCTACACCTTC	CASSEQEPYGYTF
few	TRBV3-1	.	TRBJ1-5	TGTGCCAGCAGCCAAGGGGGGTTCGTGCGCGGGCAGCCCCAGCATTTT	CASSQGGFVRGQPQHF
many	TRBV30	.	TRBJ2-2	TGTGCCTGGACAGGGAACACCGGGGAGCTGTTTTTT	CAWTGNTGELFF
few	TRBV5-4	.	TRBJ2-7	TGTGCCAGCAGTTCCGGGGTATCCTACGAGCAGTACTTC	CASSSGVSYEQYF
few	TRBV5-6	.	TRBJ2-2	TGTGCCAGCAGCCCTACAGGGAACACCGGGGAGCTGTTTTTT	CASSPTGNTGELFF
many	TRBV7-9	.	TRBJ1-4	TGTGCCAGCAGCTTAATAGTTAATGAAAAACTGTTTTTT	CASSLIVNEKLFF
many	TRBV4-3	.	TRBJ1-1	TGCGCCAGCAGCCAAGATGGGATGACTGAAGCTTTCTTT	CASSQDGMTEAFF
few	TRBV7-9	.	TRBJ2-1	TGTGCCAGCAGCCGAAGCCAGATTCCGGGACAACTCTACAATGAGCAGTTCTTC	CASSRSQIPGQLYNEQFF
few	TRBV19	.	TRBJ2-4	TGTGCCAGTAGTTTCGGCGGTGGCAAAAACATTCAGTACTTC	CASSFGGGKNIQYF
few	TRBV24-1	.	TRBJ2-1	TGTGCCACCAGTGATTTTTGGGGGCAGGGTGACAATGAGCAGTTCTTC	CATSDFWGQGDNEQFF
.	TRBV5-6	.	TRBJ2-7	TGTGCCAGCAGCTTGTGGTCGTCGGGATTCGAGCAGTACTTC	CASSLWSSGFEQYF
many	TRBV4-1	.	TRBJ2-3	TGCGCCAGCAGCCAAGGTCAGGGGCCAGATACGCAGTATTTT	CASSQGQGPDTQYF
.	TRBV24-1	TRBD1	TRBJ2-3	TGTGCCACCGTGCGAGACAGGGGGCTCGGCGGGAAAGATACGCAGTATTTT	CATVRDRGLGGKDTQYF
many	TRBV27	TRBD2	TRBJ2-1	TGTGCCAGCAGTTTATTAGGGAGGGCCTCCTACAATGAGCAGTTCTTC	CASSLLGRASYNEQFF
many	TRBV4-3	.	TRBJ2-5	TGCGCCAGCAGCCAAGAGTTCACTTCGGCCCAGTACTTC	CASSQEFTSAQYF
many	TRBV10-2	.	TRBJ2-3	TGCGCCAGCAGTGTCGGCACAGATACGCAGTATTTT	CASSVGTDTQYF
few	TRBV19	TRBD2	TRBJ2-1	TGTGCCAGTAGTATAAGCAGCGGGAGCTCCAATGAGCAGTTCTTC	CASSISSGSSNEQFF
few	TRBV4-1	.	TRBJ2-1	TGCGCCAGCAGCCTGACGAGGGGTACCTACAATGAGCAGTTCTTC	CASSLTRGTYNEQFF
many	TRBV6-5	.	TRBJ2-7	TGTGCCAGCAGTTATGGGGGGTCCGCCTACGAGCAGTACTTC	CASSYGGSAYEQYF
few	TRBV5-5	.	TRBJ1-1	TGTGCCAGCAGCTTAGTTAGAGGGGACACTGAAGCTTTCTTT	CASSLVRGDTEAFF
few	TRBV2	TRBD1	TRBJ2-7	TGTGCCAGCGAGGGACAGGGGTTCTACGAGCAGTACTTC	CASEGQGFYEQYF
.	TRBV6-5	.	TRBJ2-7	TGTGCCAGCAGTTACTCGGACCTCTACGAGCAGTACTTC	CASSYSDLYEQYF
few	TRBV9	.	TRBJ2-1	TGTGCCAGCAGCTCTAGTTTCAATGAGCAGTTCTTC	CASSSSFNEQFF
.	TRBV4-1	.	TRBJ1-2	TGCGCCAGCAGCCAACCCCGGGGAGAGGGAGGCTATGGCTACACCTTC	CASSQPRGEGGYGYTF
.	TRBV30	.	TRBJ2-5	TGTGCCTGGAGTATCAGGGGGACCCAGTACTTC	CAWSIRGTQYF
.	TRBV6-2/TRBV6-3	.	TRBJ1-5	TGTGCCAGCAGGCGGACATTAGATAGCAATCAGCCCCAGCATTTT	CASRRTLDSNQPQHF
.	TRBV2	.	TRBJ2-7	TGTGCCAGCAGTGGAACAGGGAGTGACGAGCAGTACTTC	CASSGTGSDEQYF
few	TRBV12-3/TRBV12-4	TRBD1	TRBJ2-3	TGTGCCAGCAGTTCTTACCCACTCGGGACAGGGAGCGGGGAGGCAGATACGCAGTATTTT	CASSSYPLGTGSGEADTQYF
few	TRBV29-1	.	TRBJ1-2	TGCAGCGTTGTAATAGGGAACTCAGATGGCTACACCTTC	CSVVIGNSDGYTF
.	TRBV12-3/TRBV12-4	TRBD2	TRBJ2-1	TGTGCCAGCAGTTTAATGGGCGGGGGGGCAGACAATGAGCAGTTCTTC	CASSLMGGGADNEQFF
.	TRBV4-3	TRBD2	TRBJ2-7	TGCGCCAGCAGCCCCCTCGGGGGGGTTCAGGAGCAGTACTTC	CASSPLGGVQEQYF